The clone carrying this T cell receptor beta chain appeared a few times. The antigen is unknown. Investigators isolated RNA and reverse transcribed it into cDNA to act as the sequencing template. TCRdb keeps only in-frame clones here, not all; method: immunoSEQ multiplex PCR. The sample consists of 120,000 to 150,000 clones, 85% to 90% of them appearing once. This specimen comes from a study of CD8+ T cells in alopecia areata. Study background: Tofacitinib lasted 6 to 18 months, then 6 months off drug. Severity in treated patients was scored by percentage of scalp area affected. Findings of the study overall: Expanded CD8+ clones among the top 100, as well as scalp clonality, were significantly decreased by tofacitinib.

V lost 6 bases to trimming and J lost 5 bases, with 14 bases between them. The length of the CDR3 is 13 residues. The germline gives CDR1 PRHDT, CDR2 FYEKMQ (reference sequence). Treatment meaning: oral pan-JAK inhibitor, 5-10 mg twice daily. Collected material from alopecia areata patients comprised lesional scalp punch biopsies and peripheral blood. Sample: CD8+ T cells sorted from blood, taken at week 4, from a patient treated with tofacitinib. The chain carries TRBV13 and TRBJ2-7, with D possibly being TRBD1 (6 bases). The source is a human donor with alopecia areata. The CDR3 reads CASRPNTGNEQYF. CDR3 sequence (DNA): TGTGCCAGCAGGCCGAACACAGGGAACGAGCAGTACTTC.